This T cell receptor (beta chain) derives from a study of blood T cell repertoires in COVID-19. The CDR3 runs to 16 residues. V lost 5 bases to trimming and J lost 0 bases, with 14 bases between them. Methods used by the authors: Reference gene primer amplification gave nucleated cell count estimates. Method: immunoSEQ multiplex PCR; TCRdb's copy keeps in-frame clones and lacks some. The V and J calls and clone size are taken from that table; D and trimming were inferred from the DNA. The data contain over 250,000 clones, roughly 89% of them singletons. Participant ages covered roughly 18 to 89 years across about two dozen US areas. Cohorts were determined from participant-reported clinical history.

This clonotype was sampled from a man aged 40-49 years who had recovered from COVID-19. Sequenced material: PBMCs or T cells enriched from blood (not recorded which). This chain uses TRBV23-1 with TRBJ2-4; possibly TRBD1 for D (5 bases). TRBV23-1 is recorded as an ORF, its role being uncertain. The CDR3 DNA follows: TGCGCCAGCAGTGACAGACAGAAAACAGCCAAAAACATTCAGTACTTC. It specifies CASSDRQKTAKNIQYF.